The rows below give T cell receptor beta chains drawn from one sample of a study of preoperative IRX-2 immunotherapy in early breast cancer. Data came from immunoSEQ multiplex PCR; TCRdb stores just in-frame clones and leaves some out. The sample has tens of thousands of clones, about 95% seen once. This material consisted of tumor tissue, taken after IRX-2 immunotherapy. The receptors originated from a human donor with breast cancer. Both conserved end residues are part of each CDR3. The D gene is left open where the match is weak. Rows may omit the clone size; those that give it use once, few, many or a size class.

D: TRBD2
J: TRBJ2-1
length: 15
size: -
V: TRBV5-1
DNA: TGCGCCAGCAGCTTGTTAGCGGGGGGGAGCAATGAGCAGTTCTTC
CDR3: CASSLLAGGSNEQFF

D: -
J: TRBJ2-7
length: 16
size: -
V: TRBV7-9
DNA: TGTGCCAGCAGCCGAGTCTTGGGGGAGCGGTCCTACGAGCAGTACTTC
CDR3: CASSRVLGERSYEQYF

D: -
J: TRBJ2-5
length: 15
size: -
V: TRBV5-1
DNA: TGCGCCAGCAGCTTGGGGGGCCTCCTATGGGAGACCCAGTACTTC
CDR3: CASSLGGLLWETQYF

D: TRBD2
J: TRBJ2-2
length: 15
size: once
V: TRBV25-1
DNA: TGTGCCAGCAGGGCCATAGCGGGAGACACCGGGGAGCTGTTTTTT
CDR3: CASRAIAGDTGELFF

D: TRBD1
J: TRBJ1-3
length: 16
size: -
V: TRBV4-3
DNA: TGCGCCAGCAGCCGGGGGACAGGGCCGGGGGGAAACACCATATATTTT
CDR3: CASSRGTGPGGNTIYF

D: -
J: TRBJ1-2
length: 13
size: -
V: TRBV2
DNA: TGTGCCAGCACCATCAGGGCAGTCTATGGCTACACCTTC
CDR3: CASTIRAVYGYTF

D: -
J: TRBJ1-5
length: 16
size: -
V: TRBV19
DNA: TGTGCCAGTAGTCCGAGACAGACATATAGCAATCAGCCCCAGCATTTT
CDR3: CASSPRQTYSNQPQHF

D: -
J: TRBJ1-6
length: 14
size: -
V: TRBV2
DNA: TGTGCCAGCAACCCAGGGATTAGGTATTCACCCCTCCACTTT
CDR3: CASNPGIRYSPLHF

D: TRBD1
J: TRBJ2-5
length: 13
size: -
V: TRBV7-6
DNA: TGTGCCAGCAGCTTCGGGACAGGGGAGACCCAGTACTTC
CDR3: CASSFGTGETQYF

D: -
J: TRBJ2-7
length: 14
size: -
V: TRBV11-2
DNA: TGTGCCAGGATCGACTCATACAGCTCCTACGAGCAGTACTTC
CDR3: CARIDSYSSYEQYF

D: -
J: TRBJ2-2
length: 12
size: -
V: TRBV27
DNA: TGTGCCAGCACGGCACATTCTGGGGAGCTGTTTTTT
CDR3: CASTAHSGELFF

D: -
J: TRBJ2-5
length: 14
size: -
V: TRBV7-3
DNA: TGTGCCAGCAGCTTAAATCCGGGGCAGGAGACCCAGTACTTC
CDR3: CASSLNPGQETQYF

D: -
J: TRBJ2-2
length: 17
size: -
V: TRBV2
DNA: TGTGCCAGCAGGGGGGGGCCCGGGGGTCTGAACACCGGGGAGCTGTTTTTT
CDR3: CASRGGPGGLNTGELFF

D: TRBD1
J: TRBJ2-5
length: 15
size: once
V: TRBV7-9
DNA: TGTGCCGGGCTTACGACAGGGGAGGTGAAAGAGACCCAGTACTTC
CDR3: CAGLTTGEVKETQYF

D: TRBD1
J: TRBJ1-4
length: 17
size: -
V: TRBV27
DNA: TGTGCCAGCAGTTCCCTCTACAGGGGCAATCGCAATGAAAAACTGTTTTTT
CDR3: CASSSLYRGNRNEKLFF

D: TRBD2
J: TRBJ2-3
length: 12
size: -
V: TRBV30
DNA: TGTGCCTGGACTCAGACTAGCTTGCAACAGTATTTT
CDR3: CAWTQTSLQQYF

D: -
J: TRBJ1-2
length: 14
size: -
V: TRBV5-6
DNA: TGTGCCAGCAGCTTGGAGCCAAGAAGCTATGGCTACACCTTC
CDR3: CASSLEPRSYGYTF

D: -
J: TRBJ2-2
length: 14
size: -
V: TRBV28
DNA: TGTGCCAGCAGTTCCCGGGACGGACGAGGGGAGCTGTTTTTT
CDR3: CASSSRDGRGELFF

D: -
J: TRBJ2-5
length: 13
size: -
V: TRBV5-1
DNA: TGCGCCAGCAGCTTGGACGGCAAAGAGACCCAGTACTTC
CDR3: CASSLDGKETQYF

D: -
J: TRBJ1-1
length: 15
size: -
V: TRBV6-5
DNA: TGTGCCAGCAGTTACTCGAGGGGCGGGAACACTGAAGCTTTCTTT
CDR3: CASSYSRGGNTEAFF

D: -
J: TRBJ2-3
length: 11
size: once
V: TRBV20-1
DNA: TGCAGTGCACCGATCACAGATACGCAGTATTTT
CDR3: CSAPITDTQYF

D: -
J: TRBJ1-2
length: 14
size: once
V: TRBV19
DNA: TGTGCCAGTAGTATTGGCGGGAAAAACTATGGCTACACCTTC
CDR3: CASSIGGKNYGYTF

D: -
J: TRBJ2-5
length: 13
size: -
V: TRBV30
DNA: TGTGCCTGGAGTGTAGGCGGGGCGCGGACCCAGTACTTC
CDR3: CAWSVGGARTQYF

D: TRBD1
J: TRBJ1-2
length: 15
size: -
V: TRBV11-2
DNA: TGTGCCAGCAGTTTTAGGCCGACAGGGGCGATAGGCTACACCTTC
CDR3: CASSFRPTGAIGYTF

D: -
J: TRBJ1-5
length: 15
size: -
V: TRBV27
DNA: TGTGCCAGCAGTTTATCTGGTAACAGCAATCAGCCCCAGCATTTT
CDR3: CASSLSGNSNQPQHF

D: -
J: TRBJ2-3
length: 14
size: -
V: TRBV5-1
DNA: TGCGCCAGCAGCTTGTCCGCTAGCGCAGATACGCAGTATTTT
CDR3: CASSLSASADTQYF

D: -
J: TRBJ2-3
length: 20
size: once
V: TRBV6-1
DNA: TGTGCCAGCAGTGAAGAAGGGCCAGGCGGGACCTCGTTTATCACAGATACGCAGTATTTT
CDR3: CASSEEGPGGTSFITDTQYF

D: -
J: TRBJ2-3
length: 16
size: -
V: TRBV4-3
DNA: TGCGCCAGCAGCCAAGAACAGAGTACTGTCACAAATACGCAGTATTTT
CDR3: CASSQEQSTVTNTQYF

D: -
J: TRBJ2-7
length: 13
size: -
V: TRBV11-2
DNA: TGTGCCAGCAGCCCTAGGGGGTTTTACGAGCAGTACTTC
CDR3: CASSPRGFYEQYF

D: -
J: TRBJ2-1
length: 16
size: -
V: TRBV4-1
DNA: TGCGCCAGCAGCCAAGATACGGCTAGCATCTACAATGAGCAGTTCTTC
CDR3: CASSQDTASIYNEQFF

D: TRBD1
J: TRBJ2-7
length: 15
size: -
V: TRBV18
DNA: TGTGCCAGCTCACCAGCCGGGACAGGGCTTTACGAGCAGTACTTC
CDR3: CASSPAGTGLYEQYF

D: -
J: TRBJ1-2
length: 12
size: once
V: TRBV7-9
DNA: TGTGCCAGCCAATTCCCAGGGCTTCTCTACACCTTC
CDR3: CASQFPGLLYTF

D: -
J: TRBJ1-2
length: 15
size: -
V: TRBV7-2
DNA: TGTGCCAGCAGCTTACATGGACAGCTTAACTATGGCTACACCTTC
CDR3: CASSLHGQLNYGYTF

D: TRBD1
J: TRBJ1-2
length: 15
size: -
V: TRBV5-1
DNA: TGCGCCAGCACACTCACTACCGGGACAGGGGGCGCCTACACCTTC
CDR3: CASTLTTGTGGAYTF

D: -
J: TRBJ2-7
length: 14
size: -
V: TRBV28
DNA: TGTGCCAGCAGTTTAAGAGGGCCCTCCTACGAGCAGTACTTC
CDR3: CASSLRGPSYEQYF

D: TRBD1
J: TRBJ1-5
length: 14
size: once
V: TRBV6-1
DNA: TGTGCCAGCAGTGAGAGCAGGGGGAATCAGCCCCAGCATTTT
CDR3: CASSESRGNQPQHF

D: TRBD1
J: TRBJ1-1
length: 13
size: -
V: TRBV7-2
DNA: TGTGCCAGCAGCTCTCGACAGGGCACTGGCGCTTTCTTT
CDR3: CASSSRQGTGAFF

D: -
J: TRBJ2-2
length: 14
size: once
V: TRBV9
DNA: TGTGCCAGCAGCGTAGTAAGTGAGTCCGGGGAGCTGTTTTTT
CDR3: CASSVVSESGELFF

D: -
J: TRBJ2-6
length: 18
size: -
V: TRBV11-2
DNA: TGTGCCAGCAGCAAAGTAAAACGACAGAGATCTGGGGCCAACGTCCTGACTTTC
CDR3: CASSKVKRQRSGANVLTF